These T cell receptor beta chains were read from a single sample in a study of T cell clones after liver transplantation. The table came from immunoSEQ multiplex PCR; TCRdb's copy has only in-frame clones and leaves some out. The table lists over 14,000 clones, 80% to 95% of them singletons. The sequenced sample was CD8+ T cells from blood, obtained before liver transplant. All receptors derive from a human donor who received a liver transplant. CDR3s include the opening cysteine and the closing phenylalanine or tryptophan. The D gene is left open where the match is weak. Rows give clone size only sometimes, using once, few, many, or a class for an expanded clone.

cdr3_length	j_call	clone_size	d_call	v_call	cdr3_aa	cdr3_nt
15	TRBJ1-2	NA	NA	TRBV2	CASSIRYRMSYGYTF	TGTGCCAGCAGTATTAGGTATAGGATGTCTTATGGCTACACCTTC
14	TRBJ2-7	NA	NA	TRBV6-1	CASSDRGVIYEQYF	TGTGCCAGCAGTGACAGGGGTGTAATCTACGAGCAGTACTTC
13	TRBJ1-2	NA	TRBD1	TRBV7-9	CASSSGQVYGYTF	TGTGCCAGCAGCTCGGGACAGGTTTATGGCTACACCTTC
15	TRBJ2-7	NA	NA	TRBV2	CASSEGAGATYEQYF	TGTGCCAGCAGTGAAGGTGCAGGGGCCACCTACGAGCAGTACTTC
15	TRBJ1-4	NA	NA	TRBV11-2	CASSLRAPTNEKLFF	TGTGCCAGCAGCCTTCGGGCACCAACTAATGAAAAACTGTTTTTT
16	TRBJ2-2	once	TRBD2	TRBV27	CASSSLAGGPAGELFF	TGTGCCAGCAGTTCACTAGCGGGAGGGCCCGCCGGGGAGCTGTTTTTT
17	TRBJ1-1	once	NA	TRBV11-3	CASSLRASPAMNTEAFF	TGTGCCAGCAGCTTACGGGCGAGTCCGGCGATGAACACTGAAGCTTTCTTT
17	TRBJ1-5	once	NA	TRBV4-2	CASSQDSGTLGNQPQHF	TGTGCCAGCAGCCAAGATTCAGGAACTTTGGGCAATCAGCCCCAGCATTTT
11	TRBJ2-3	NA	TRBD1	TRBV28	CASSGQGTQYF	TGTGCCAGCAGCGGACAGGGAACGCAGTATTTT
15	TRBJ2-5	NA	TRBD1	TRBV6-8	CASRGGQVDQETQYF	TGTGCCAGCAGGGGGGGACAGGTAGACCAAGAGACCCAGTACTTC
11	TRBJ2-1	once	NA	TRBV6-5	CASRGRDEQFF	TGTGCCAGCAGGGGGCGGGATGAGCAGTTCTTC
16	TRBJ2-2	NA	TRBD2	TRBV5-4	CASSLSVAGETGELFF	TGTGCCAGCAGCTTGTCTGTAGCGGGAGAAACCGGGGAGCTGTTTTTT
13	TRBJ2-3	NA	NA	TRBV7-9	CASSFRLGDTQYF	TGTGCCAGCAGCTTCCGCCTGGGAGATACGCAGTATTTT